This T cell receptor (beta chain) was retrieved from a study of shared clonotypes between healthy human individuals. CDR3 size: 13 residues. Trimming pared 4 bases from V and 2 bases from J, leaving 8 bases between. Germline assignment: CDR1 SGHTA and CDR2 FQGNSA. Method: immunoSEQ multiplex PCR; TCRdb's copy keeps in-frame clones and lacks some. Here the sample spans about 490,000 clones, 70% to 80% being singletons. The sequencing input was PBMCs. The TCR comes from a woman between 40 and 50 years old in good health. Some clones in this sample may be carry-over from other donors' samples. The chain employs TRBV7-2 and TRBJ1-1, with D hard to call. This CDR3 is CASSSHANTEAFF. The CDR3 bases are TGTGCCAGCAGCTCCCATGCCAACACTGAAGCTTTCTTT.